This T cell receptor (beta chain) appears in the sequencing data of a study of blood T cell repertoires in COVID-19. Method: immunoSEQ multiplex PCR; TCRdb's copy keeps in-frame clones and lacks some. Of 140,000 or so clones listed, about 86% are singletons. Germline assignment: CDR1 SGHKS and CDR2 YYEKEE (reference sequence). The CDR3 is 15 residues long. V gave up 1 base and J gave up 9 bases, with 17 bases separating them. The specimen was peripheral blood. The rearrangement links TRBV5-5 to TRBJ1-3; perhaps TRBD1 as D (5 bases). This TCR was sampled from a woman aged 50 to 65 with active or convalescent COVID-19. CDR3 DNA: TGTGCCAGCAGCTTGAACGAAGGGGTCAGTGGCACCATATATTTT. Protein sequence: CASSLNEGVSGTIYF. The variable domain in full, completed from reference TRBV5-5 and TRBJ1-3, reads DAGVTQSPTHLIKTRGQQVTLRCSPISGHKSVSWYQQVLGQGPQFIFQYYEKEERGRGNFPDRFSARQFPNYSSELNVNALLLGDSALYLCASSLNEGVSGTIYFGEGSWLTVV.